The sequence of this T cell receptor beta chain was determined in a study of Ad26.COV2.S vaccination and SARS-CoV-2 variants. Looking at the study overall: Once or twice, 56 days apart, Ad26.COV2.S was delivered intramuscularly.

Stated treatment: over 15 received Ad26.COV2.S at low or high dose, single or two shots; a few received placebo; per-sample allocation not given. Day 63 after the first vaccine or placebo injection was the time point for sampling. Per germline, CDR1 SGHRS and CDR2 YFSETQ. V gave up 5 bases and J gave up 8 bases; unmatched junction bases: 7. The length of the CDR3 is 14 residues. This table comes from immunoSEQ multiplex PCR, and its TCRdb copy is limited to in-frame clones, with some not included. The sample lists about 370,000 clones; about 91% were seen once. Broader study findings: Vaccine recipients and placebo recipients showed similar non-spike TCR breadth.

On this clone itself: Its antigen is as yet unknown.

This material consisted of peripheral blood, taken in a trial of Ad26.COV2.S vaccine versus placebo. This sequence joins TRBV5-1 and TRBJ1-6; 7 bases align to TRBD1. The TCR comes from a person aged 18-60 years who received the Ad26.COV2.S COVID-19 vaccine or a placebo. The CDR3 DNA sequence: TGCGCCAGCAGACAGGGACAGAATCATTCACCCCTCCACTTT. This codes for CASRQGQNHSPLHF.